This TCR beta chain was found in a study of blood T cell repertoires in COVID-19. TCRdb keeps only in-frame clones here, not all; method: immunoSEQ multiplex PCR. The sample carries about 270,000 clones, roughly 88% recorded once. The CDR3 contains 13 residues. In germline, CDR1 is SGHTA, CDR2 FQGNSA. Trimming left V 1 base short and J 6 bases short, with 6 bases between. Participants' own reports of clinical history determined their cohort assignment. The chain links TRBV7-2 to TRBJ2-2; D unclear. The TCR comes from a woman in her thirties or forties with acute COVID-19. Sequences were obtained from PBMCs or T cells enriched from blood (not recorded which). CDR3 protein: CASSLVRAGELFF. The CDR3 DNA sequence: TGTGCCAGCAGCTTAGTCCGTGCCGGGGAGCTGTTTTTT.